This T cell receptor (beta chain) originates from a study of early T cells in non-severe SARS-CoV-2 infection. About the study: Sequencing used unsorted whole-blood bulk RNA, so chains lack pairing. Study-level results: Anti-spike CD8 responses were favored by VDJdb matching, which missed private and CD4 specificities.

Each cDNA molecule carried a unique molecular identifier. In TCRdb, the 5' RACE reads were re-called with MiXCR into one record per CDR3 protein. The table includes roughly 64,000 distinct CDR3 sequences, roughly 13% detected once. As for this clonotype: The target antigen is unknown.

Germline-derived CDR1 and CDR2 are SEHNR and FQNEAQ (reference sequence). Trimming stripped 5 bases from V and 5 bases from J, with 21 bases between. The CDR3 sequence is 17 residues long. V gene TRBV7-9 combines with J gene TRBJ1-4; possible D gene TRBD1, 5 bases. Sequencing was performed on whole blood. The clonotype comes from an adult who was a healthcare worker with PCR-confirmed SARS-CoV-2 infection or an uninfected control (not recorded which). CDR3 DNA: TGTGCCAGCAGCCATCCGTCCTTTTCCAGGGAAAATGAAAAACTGTTTTTT. Encoded protein: CASSHPSFSRENEKLFF.